These 5 T cell receptor beta chains were sequenced from one sample in a study of control samples from healthy donors and cancer patients. Sequencing used immunoSEQ multiplex PCR; TCRdb keeps in-frame clones, though not all of them. Seen here are some 45,000 clones, under 95% observed once, and the top ten hold around 23%. Specimen: PBMCs. Source of these receptors: a woman aged 40 to 50 with head and neck cancer.

This clone occurred once. V and J are TRBV6-5 and TRBJ1-2; TRBD1 matches at 9 bases. V lost 1 base, J lost 5 bases, and 8 bases stayed unmatched. The CDR3 contains 16 residues. Germline CDR1 MNHEY, CDR2 SVGAGI. CDR3 region: CASSYWADRGRYGYTF. CDR3 DNA sequence: TGTGCCAGCAGTTACTGGGCCGACAGGGGGAGGTATGGCTACACCTTC.

This clone was counted a single time. One end of the junction is discordant with germline, which a read error may explain. The chain is built from TRBV27 and TRBJ1-2; D remains ambiguous. CDR3 length equals 15 residues. Germline V lookup: CDR1 MNHEY, CDR2 SMNVEV (reference sequence). The CDR3 spells CAGSLSGPANYGYTF. CDR3 sequence (DNA): TGTGCCGGCAGTTTATCAGGACCTGCTAACTATGGCTACACCTTC.

Here the CDR3 reads CASSERASMNTEAFF. CDR3 in DNA: TGTGCCAGCAGTGAGAGGGCCAGCATGAACACTGAAGCTTTCTTT. The rearrangement joins TRBV2 to TRBJ1-1; D remains unclear. The CDR3 totals 15 residues. The V and J ends lost 3 bases and 0 bases respectively, with 11 bases between them. Germline V gives CDR1 SNHLY, CDR2 FYNNEI. Based on the CDR3 plus reference TRBV2 and TRBJ1-1, the full variable domain is EPEVTQTPSHQVTQMGQEVILRCVPISNHLYFYWYRQILGQKVEFLVSFYNNEISEKSEIFDDQFSVERPDGSNFTLKIRSTKLEDSAMYFCASSERASMNTEAFFGQGTRLTVV.

The rearrangement joins TRBV12-3 or TRBV12-4 to TRBJ2-4; D not certain. V dropped 8 bases and J dropped 0 bases, with 8 bases sitting between them. This CDR3 spans 13 amino acids. DNA for the CDR3: TGTGCCAGCTCGCCTTTAGCCAAAAACATTCAGTACTTC. Its translation is CASSPLAKNIQYF.

V usage is TRBV7-6 and J usage is TRBJ1-2, with D possibly TRBD1 on 6 matching bases. Trimming stripped 1 base from V and 4 bases from J, with 16 bases between. The CDR3 totals 16 residues. Germline CDR1 is SGHVS and CDR2 is FNYEAQ. The CDR3 is CASSLVGGEEGYGYTF. The DNA of the CDR3 is TGTGCCAGCAGCTTAGTAGGGGGGGAAGAGGGCTATGGCTACACCTTC.